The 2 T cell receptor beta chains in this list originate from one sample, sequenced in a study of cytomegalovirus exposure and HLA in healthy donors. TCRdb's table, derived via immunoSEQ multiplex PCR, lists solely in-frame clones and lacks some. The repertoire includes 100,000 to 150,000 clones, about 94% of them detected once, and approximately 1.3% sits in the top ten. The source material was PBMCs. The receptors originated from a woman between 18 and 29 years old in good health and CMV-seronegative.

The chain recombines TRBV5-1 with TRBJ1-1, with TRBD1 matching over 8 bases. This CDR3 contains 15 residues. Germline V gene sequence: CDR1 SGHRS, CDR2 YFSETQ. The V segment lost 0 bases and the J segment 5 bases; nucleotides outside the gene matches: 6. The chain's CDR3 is CASSLGQGRRTEAFF. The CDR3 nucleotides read TGCGCCAGCAGCTTGGGACAGGGGAGGCGAACTGAAGCTTTCTTT.

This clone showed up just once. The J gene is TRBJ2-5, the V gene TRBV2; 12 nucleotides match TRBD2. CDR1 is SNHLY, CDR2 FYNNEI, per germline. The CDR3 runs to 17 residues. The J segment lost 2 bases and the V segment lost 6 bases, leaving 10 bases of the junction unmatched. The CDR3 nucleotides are TGTGCCAGCAGCGAAACTAGCGGGGGGTCAGAACAAGAGACCCAGTACTTC. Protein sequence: CASSETSGGSEQETQYF.